A single T cell receptor beta chain is shown here with its context. The target antigen is unknown. CDR3 length: 15 residues. Losses at the gene ends were 6 bases for V and 4 bases for J; bases not matched to a gene: 7. CDR1 is MDHEN and CDR2 is SYDVKM in the germline V gene. Here immunoSEQ multiplex PCR was the method, and the copy in TCRdb shows in-frame clones only, minus some. The sample yields about 91,000 clones, around four fifths seen once. This sample was included in a study of OX40 agonist ivuxolimab in advanced cancers. Overall study context: Dose-escalation patients were diagnosed with hepatocellular carcinoma, melanoma, renal cell cancer or head and neck cancer.

Points from the study as a whole: Circulating CD4+ and CD8+ T cells showed clonal expansion by week 6 at 0.1 to 3.0 mg/kg.

V is TRBV28 and J is TRBJ1-2; 11 bases match TRBD1. This receptor was identified in an adult with an advanced solid tumor such as melanoma, head and neck, liver or kidney cancer. The input for sequencing was CD4+ or CD8+ T cells sorted from blood, taken in a trial of the OX40 agonist ivuxolimab. CDR3 nucleotides: TGTGCCAGCAGCCCAGGACAGGGGGCGAGCTATGGCTACACCTTC. Its protein product is CASSPGQGASYGYTF.